Listed here are 6 T cell receptor beta chains from one sample, sequenced in a study of blood T cells in healthy people across ages. The use of a sample-barcoded 5' primer and a J-beta primer mix characterized a second PCR of about 6 to 12 cycles. MiXCR, applied by TCRdb to the 5' RACE reads, yields one record per CDR3 protein. The sample carries 900,000 to 950,000 distinct CDR3 sequences, roughly 28% recorded once. In addition, the sample was reused for a study of T cells of mothers and their children.

Sequencing input: blood. The receptors stem from a woman between 35 and 50 years old in good health.

V is TRBV20-1 and J is TRBJ1-6; TRBD1 agrees at 8 bases. The CDR3 runs to 17 residues. The germline V gene has CDR1 DFQATT and CDR2 SNEGSKA (reference sequence). Unmatched junction bases numbered 7, after V lost 3 bases and J lost 0 bases. The CDR3 DNA reads as TGCAGTGCTAGGCCTACAGGGGGACGCTCCTATAATTCACCCCTCCACTTT. The encoded protein is CSARPTGGRSYNSPLHF.

In this sample, this clonotype turned up a few times. The rearrangement links TRBV14 to TRBJ1-4; D unclear. The CDR3 covers 15 residues. With 0 bases removed from V and 5 bases from J, the gap between germline ends came to 10 bases. Germline V CDR1 and CDR2: SGHDN, FVKESK. In DNA form, the CDR3 reads TGTGCCAGCAGCCAAGATCAAGGGCGGAATGAAAAACTGTTTTTT. Translating it yields CASSQDQGRNEKLFF.

This clonotype was found many times. The junction departs from the called germline gene at one end, perhaps through a read error. The chain employs TRBV7-3 and TRBJ1-2; 9 bases align to TRBD1. This CDR3 has 13 residues. The V gene's germline CDR1 is SGHTA and CDR2 FQGTGA. The CDR3 loop reads CASSLDRGYGYTF. The CDR3 nucleotides are TGCGCCAGCAGCTTGGACAGGGGATATGGCTACACCTTC. The full variable domain, rest sourced from reference TRBV7-3 and TRBJ1-2, is GAGVSQTPSNKVTEKGKYVELRCDPISGHTALYWYRQSLGQGPEFLIYFQGTGAADDSGLPNDRFFAVRPEGSVSTLKIQRTERGDSAVYLCASSLDRGYGYTFGSGTRLTVV.

V is TRBV20-1 and J is TRBJ2-5, with D unclear. The CDR3 is made up of 18 amino acids. Trimming stripped 2 bases from V and 5 bases from J, with 27 bases between. CDR1 is DFQATT and CDR2 is SNEGSKA in the germline V gene (reference sequence). CDR3 region: CSARPSLGPEFSRETQYF. CDR3 coding DNA: TGCAGTGCTAGACCCAGTCTAGGCCCAGAGTTTTCAAGGGAGACCCAGTACTTC.

The J gene is TRBJ1-1, the V gene TRBV3-1; the D is unclear. Per the germline V gene, CDR1 is LGHDT and CDR2 is YNNKEL (reference sequence). V lost 4 bases and J lost 6, with 15 bases in between. The CDR3 extends over 14 amino acids. The CDR3 sequence: CASSPLPAGAEAFF. As DNA, the CDR3 is TGTGCCAGCAGCCCATTGCCGGCTGGAGCTGAAGCTTTCTTT. The variable domain in full, with the rest retrieved from reference TRBV3-1 and TRBJ1-1, is DTAVSQTPKYLVTQMGNDKSIKCEQNLGHDTMYWYKQDSKKFLKIMFSYNNKELIINETVPNRFSPKSPDKAHLNLHINSLELGDSAVYFCASSPLPAGAEAFFGQGTRLTVV.

This clonotype was counted at least ten times. The V call is TRBV4-3, the J call TRBJ2-3, with 8 bases that match TRBD1. The V gene's germline CDR1 is LGHNA and CDR2 YSLEER. CDR3 size: 16 residues. Trimming cost V 2 bases and J 1 base; bases outside gene matches: 5. DNA of the CDR3: TGCGCCAGCAGCCAACGGACAGGGAGAGGCACAGATACGCAGTATTTT. Encoded protein: CASSQRTGRGTDTQYF.